The 19 T cell receptor beta chains below were found in one sample sequenced in a study of cytomegalovirus exposure and HLA in healthy donors. The PCR had 60 Vbeta and 13 Jbeta primers. Measured with immunoSEQ multiplex PCR; TCRdb has only the in-frame clones, and not every one. The sample consists of roughly 38,000 clones, 65% to 85% of them appearing once. The sample was PBMCs. These receptor sequences come from a young woman in good health and CMV-seropositive.

The rearrangement uses TRBV5-1 and TRBJ2-2, with 7 bases that match TRBD2. CDR1 and CDR2 from the germline V gene are SGHRS and YFSETQ. This CDR3 is 16 amino acids long. Unmatched junction bases numbered 8, after V lost 0 bases and J lost 6 bases. The CDR3 DNA is TGCGCCAGCAGCTTGGTTTGGACTAGGGGCGCCGGGGAGCTGTTTTTT. The encoded protein is CASSLVWTRGAGELFF.

J is TRBJ2-5 and V is TRBV5-6, with a tentative D call TRBD2 (6 bases). The germline V gene encodes CDR1 SGHDT and CDR2 YYEEEE. V was cut by 2 bases and J by 5 bases, with 19 bases left in between. There are 16 residues in the CDR3. This CDR3 is CASSFLGARGRETQYF. The CDR3 bases are TGTGCCAGCAGCTTCTTGGGCGCGCGGGGACGGGAGACCCAGTACTTC.

The chain joins TRBV18 to TRBJ1-1; a weak D match, TRBD1 (5 bases). V was shortened by 3 bases and J by 3 bases, with 17 bases between the two germline ends. The CDR3 is made up of 16 amino acids. Germline CDR1 and CDR2: KGHSH and LQKENI. The DNA of the CDR3 is TGTGCCAGCTCACCGACCCGGGGACTTCGGGACACTGAAGCTTTCTTT. It translates to CASSPTRGLRDTEAFF.

The chain is built from TRBV6-1 and TRBJ2-7, with D possibly TRBD1 on 6 matching bases. Trimming took off 6 bases at V and 4 bases at J, with 16 bases between the two ends. Germline CDR1 reads MNHNS; CDR2 reads SASEGT. The CDR3 sequence is 14 residues long. The CDR3 DNA follows: TGTGCCAGCAGGCGCCCTGGACAGAATTACGAGCAGTACTTC. Residues: CASRRPGQNYEQYF.

DNA for the CDR3: TGTGCCAGCAGCCCGAAACAGGGAGGGAACACAGATACGCAGTATTTT. Its translation: CASSPKQGGNTDTQYF. V usage is TRBV7-8 and J usage is TRBJ2-3, with D possibly TRBD2 on 7 matching bases. Germline CDR1 and CDR2: SGHVS and FQNEAQ. CDR3 size: 16 residues. V dropped 5 bases and J dropped 2 bases, with 17 bases sitting between them.

The chain employs TRBV9 and TRBJ1-5, with D unclear. The CDR3 is 17 residues long. With 4 bases removed from V and 0 bases from J, the gap between germline ends came to 17 bases. Germline V gene sequence: CDR1 SGDLS, CDR2 YYNGEE. The CDR3 loop is CASSKRDNGYSNQPQHF. In DNA form, the CDR3 reads TGTGCCAGCAGCAAAAGAGACAACGGCTATAGCAATCAGCCCCAGCATTTT.

In its sample, this clone was seen a few times. The rearrangement links TRBV2 to TRBJ2-2; 13 bases map to TRBD2. CDR1 is SNHLY and CDR2 is FYNNEI in the germline V gene. This CDR3 is 14 amino acids long. J was trimmed by 4 bases and V by 10 bases; bases with no gene match: 3. The CDR3 nucleotides read TGTGCCATACTAGCGGGGGGGCGCACCGGGGAGCTGTTTTTT. This gives the protein CAILAGGRTGELFF.

This clone was observed once. The genes are TRBV5-1 and TRBJ2-7, with 14 bases aligning to TRBD2. CDR1 is SGHRS and CDR2 is YFSETQ in the germline V gene. The trim removed 5 bases at V and 5 bases at J, leaving 6 bases unmatched. This CDR3 is 15 amino acids long. This chain's CDR3 is CASRYGTSGSHEQYF. CDR3 sequence (DNA): TGCGCCAGCAGGTACGGGACTAGCGGGAGCCACGAGCAGTACTTC.

This clone occurred a few times. The chain carries TRBV19 and TRBJ2-4; 8 nucleotides agree with TRBD1. The CDR3 consists of 16 residues. Germline CDR1 is LNHDA and CDR2 is SQIVND (reference sequence). V was pared by 5 bases and J by 1 base, with 7 bases of the junction left unmatched. CDR3 sequence reads: CASSPIDRGAKNIQYF. The CDR3 DNA reads as TGTGCCAGTAGTCCCATCGACAGGGGCGCCAAAAACATTCAGTACTTC.

The rearrangement links TRBV11-2 to TRBJ2-5; D call uncertain. Trimming took 3 bases from V and 5 from J, leaving 7 bases between them. The CDR3 sequence is 12 residues long. Germline loops: CDR1 SGHAT, CDR2 FQNNGV. The CDR3 sequence is CASSFLEETQYF. DNA for the CDR3: TGTGCCAGCAGCTTCCTCGAGGAGACCCAGTACTTC.

The rearrangement joins TRBV15 to TRBJ1-2; 10 bases are a match to TRBD1. Per the germline V gene, CDR1 is LNHNV and CDR2 is YYDKDF (reference sequence). The CDR3 runs to 18 residues. V shed 3 bases and J 0 bases; nucleotides not matched to a gene: 10. Here the CDR3 reads CATSSYLTGGPANYGYTF. CDR3 DNA: TGTGCCACCAGCAGCTATTTGACAGGGGGCCCGGCTAACTATGGCTACACCTTC.

V gene TRBV6-4 combines with J gene TRBJ2-2, with unresolved D. V lost 8 bases and J 1 base, leaving 8 bases between the germline ends. The germline V gene has CDR1 MRHNA and CDR2 SNTAGT. The CDR3 extends over 13 amino acids. The CDR3 sequence is CASSTGNTGELFF. CDR3 sequence (DNA): TGTGCCAGCTCTACGGGGAACACCGGGGAGCTGTTTTTT.

The chain couples TRBV30 to TRBJ1-6; 8 nucleotides match TRBD1. J lost 4 bases, V lost 3 bases, and 8 bases had no gene match. CDR1 is GTSNPN and CDR2 is SVGIG in the germline V gene (reference sequence). The CDR3 runs to 16 residues. The DNA of the CDR3 is TGTGCCTGGAGGGGGACAGGAAAAAATTATAATTCACCCCTCCACTTT. Translating gives CAWRGTGKNYNSPLHF.

J is TRBJ1-1 and V is TRBV18; 8 positions match TRBD1. This CDR3 spans 14 amino acids. Unmatched junction bases numbered 1, after V lost 0 bases and J lost 4 bases. The germline V gene has CDR1 KGHSH and CDR2 LQKENI. The CDR3 coding sequence is TGTGCCAGCTCACCACCGGACAGGGCCACTGAAGCTTTCTTT. Translation gives CASSPPDRATEAFF.

This rearrangement joins TRBV29-1 to TRBJ1-1, with 7 positions matching TRBD1. The germline CDR1 and CDR2 sequences are SQVTM and ANQGSEA. J lost 5 bases, V lost 6 bases, and 9 bases had no gene match. The CDR3 consists of 13 residues. The DNA of the CDR3 is TGCAGCGTCCAAGCGGGCAGGGGGACTGAAGCTTTCTTT. It is translated as CSVQAGRGTEAFF.

The gene calls are TRBV27 and TRBJ2-7; 7 bases agree with TRBD1. From germline, CDR1 is MNHEY and CDR2 SMNVEV (reference sequence). Trimming took 6 bases from V and 2 from J; bases not matched to a gene: 7. This CDR3 spans 14 amino acids. CDR3: CASRALGQTYEQYF. The CDR3 region has the DNA TGTGCCAGCAGGGCCCTGGGACAGACCTACGAGCAGTACTTC.

The CDR3 protein is CASSTTGTIEQYF. DNA of the CDR3: TGTGCCAGTAGTACCACCGGGACAATCGAGCAGTACTTC. This chain uses TRBV19 with TRBJ2-7, with D tentatively TRBD1 (6 bases). V gave up 4 bases and J gave up 6 bases, with 13 bases separating them. The germline V gene encodes CDR1 LNHDA and CDR2 SQIVND (reference sequence). There are 13 residues in the CDR3.

The DNA of the CDR3 is TGCGCCAGCAGCTTAATTTTTGGGGGGGAGAGTGGCTACACCTTC. Protein: CASSLIFGGESGYTF. The rearrangement uses TRBV5-1 and TRBJ1-2, with D possibly being TRBD1 (5 bases). With 2 bases removed from V and 7 bases from J, the gap between germline ends came to 18 bases. This CDR3 spans 15 amino acids. The V gene's germline CDR1 is SGHRS and CDR2 YFSETQ.

This clone has more than one count but fewer than ten. This chain uses TRBV10-1 with TRBJ2-3; 10 positions match TRBD2. Germline CDR1 and CDR2: WNHNN and SYGVQD (reference sequence). The junction had 8 bases not matched to a gene; V was cut back by 5 bases and J by 6 bases. This CDR3 spans 15 amino acids. CDR3 amino acids: CASSLAGGREDTQYF. For the CDR3, the DNA is TGCGCCAGCAGTTTAGCGGGAGGCCGGGAGGATACGCAGTATTTT.